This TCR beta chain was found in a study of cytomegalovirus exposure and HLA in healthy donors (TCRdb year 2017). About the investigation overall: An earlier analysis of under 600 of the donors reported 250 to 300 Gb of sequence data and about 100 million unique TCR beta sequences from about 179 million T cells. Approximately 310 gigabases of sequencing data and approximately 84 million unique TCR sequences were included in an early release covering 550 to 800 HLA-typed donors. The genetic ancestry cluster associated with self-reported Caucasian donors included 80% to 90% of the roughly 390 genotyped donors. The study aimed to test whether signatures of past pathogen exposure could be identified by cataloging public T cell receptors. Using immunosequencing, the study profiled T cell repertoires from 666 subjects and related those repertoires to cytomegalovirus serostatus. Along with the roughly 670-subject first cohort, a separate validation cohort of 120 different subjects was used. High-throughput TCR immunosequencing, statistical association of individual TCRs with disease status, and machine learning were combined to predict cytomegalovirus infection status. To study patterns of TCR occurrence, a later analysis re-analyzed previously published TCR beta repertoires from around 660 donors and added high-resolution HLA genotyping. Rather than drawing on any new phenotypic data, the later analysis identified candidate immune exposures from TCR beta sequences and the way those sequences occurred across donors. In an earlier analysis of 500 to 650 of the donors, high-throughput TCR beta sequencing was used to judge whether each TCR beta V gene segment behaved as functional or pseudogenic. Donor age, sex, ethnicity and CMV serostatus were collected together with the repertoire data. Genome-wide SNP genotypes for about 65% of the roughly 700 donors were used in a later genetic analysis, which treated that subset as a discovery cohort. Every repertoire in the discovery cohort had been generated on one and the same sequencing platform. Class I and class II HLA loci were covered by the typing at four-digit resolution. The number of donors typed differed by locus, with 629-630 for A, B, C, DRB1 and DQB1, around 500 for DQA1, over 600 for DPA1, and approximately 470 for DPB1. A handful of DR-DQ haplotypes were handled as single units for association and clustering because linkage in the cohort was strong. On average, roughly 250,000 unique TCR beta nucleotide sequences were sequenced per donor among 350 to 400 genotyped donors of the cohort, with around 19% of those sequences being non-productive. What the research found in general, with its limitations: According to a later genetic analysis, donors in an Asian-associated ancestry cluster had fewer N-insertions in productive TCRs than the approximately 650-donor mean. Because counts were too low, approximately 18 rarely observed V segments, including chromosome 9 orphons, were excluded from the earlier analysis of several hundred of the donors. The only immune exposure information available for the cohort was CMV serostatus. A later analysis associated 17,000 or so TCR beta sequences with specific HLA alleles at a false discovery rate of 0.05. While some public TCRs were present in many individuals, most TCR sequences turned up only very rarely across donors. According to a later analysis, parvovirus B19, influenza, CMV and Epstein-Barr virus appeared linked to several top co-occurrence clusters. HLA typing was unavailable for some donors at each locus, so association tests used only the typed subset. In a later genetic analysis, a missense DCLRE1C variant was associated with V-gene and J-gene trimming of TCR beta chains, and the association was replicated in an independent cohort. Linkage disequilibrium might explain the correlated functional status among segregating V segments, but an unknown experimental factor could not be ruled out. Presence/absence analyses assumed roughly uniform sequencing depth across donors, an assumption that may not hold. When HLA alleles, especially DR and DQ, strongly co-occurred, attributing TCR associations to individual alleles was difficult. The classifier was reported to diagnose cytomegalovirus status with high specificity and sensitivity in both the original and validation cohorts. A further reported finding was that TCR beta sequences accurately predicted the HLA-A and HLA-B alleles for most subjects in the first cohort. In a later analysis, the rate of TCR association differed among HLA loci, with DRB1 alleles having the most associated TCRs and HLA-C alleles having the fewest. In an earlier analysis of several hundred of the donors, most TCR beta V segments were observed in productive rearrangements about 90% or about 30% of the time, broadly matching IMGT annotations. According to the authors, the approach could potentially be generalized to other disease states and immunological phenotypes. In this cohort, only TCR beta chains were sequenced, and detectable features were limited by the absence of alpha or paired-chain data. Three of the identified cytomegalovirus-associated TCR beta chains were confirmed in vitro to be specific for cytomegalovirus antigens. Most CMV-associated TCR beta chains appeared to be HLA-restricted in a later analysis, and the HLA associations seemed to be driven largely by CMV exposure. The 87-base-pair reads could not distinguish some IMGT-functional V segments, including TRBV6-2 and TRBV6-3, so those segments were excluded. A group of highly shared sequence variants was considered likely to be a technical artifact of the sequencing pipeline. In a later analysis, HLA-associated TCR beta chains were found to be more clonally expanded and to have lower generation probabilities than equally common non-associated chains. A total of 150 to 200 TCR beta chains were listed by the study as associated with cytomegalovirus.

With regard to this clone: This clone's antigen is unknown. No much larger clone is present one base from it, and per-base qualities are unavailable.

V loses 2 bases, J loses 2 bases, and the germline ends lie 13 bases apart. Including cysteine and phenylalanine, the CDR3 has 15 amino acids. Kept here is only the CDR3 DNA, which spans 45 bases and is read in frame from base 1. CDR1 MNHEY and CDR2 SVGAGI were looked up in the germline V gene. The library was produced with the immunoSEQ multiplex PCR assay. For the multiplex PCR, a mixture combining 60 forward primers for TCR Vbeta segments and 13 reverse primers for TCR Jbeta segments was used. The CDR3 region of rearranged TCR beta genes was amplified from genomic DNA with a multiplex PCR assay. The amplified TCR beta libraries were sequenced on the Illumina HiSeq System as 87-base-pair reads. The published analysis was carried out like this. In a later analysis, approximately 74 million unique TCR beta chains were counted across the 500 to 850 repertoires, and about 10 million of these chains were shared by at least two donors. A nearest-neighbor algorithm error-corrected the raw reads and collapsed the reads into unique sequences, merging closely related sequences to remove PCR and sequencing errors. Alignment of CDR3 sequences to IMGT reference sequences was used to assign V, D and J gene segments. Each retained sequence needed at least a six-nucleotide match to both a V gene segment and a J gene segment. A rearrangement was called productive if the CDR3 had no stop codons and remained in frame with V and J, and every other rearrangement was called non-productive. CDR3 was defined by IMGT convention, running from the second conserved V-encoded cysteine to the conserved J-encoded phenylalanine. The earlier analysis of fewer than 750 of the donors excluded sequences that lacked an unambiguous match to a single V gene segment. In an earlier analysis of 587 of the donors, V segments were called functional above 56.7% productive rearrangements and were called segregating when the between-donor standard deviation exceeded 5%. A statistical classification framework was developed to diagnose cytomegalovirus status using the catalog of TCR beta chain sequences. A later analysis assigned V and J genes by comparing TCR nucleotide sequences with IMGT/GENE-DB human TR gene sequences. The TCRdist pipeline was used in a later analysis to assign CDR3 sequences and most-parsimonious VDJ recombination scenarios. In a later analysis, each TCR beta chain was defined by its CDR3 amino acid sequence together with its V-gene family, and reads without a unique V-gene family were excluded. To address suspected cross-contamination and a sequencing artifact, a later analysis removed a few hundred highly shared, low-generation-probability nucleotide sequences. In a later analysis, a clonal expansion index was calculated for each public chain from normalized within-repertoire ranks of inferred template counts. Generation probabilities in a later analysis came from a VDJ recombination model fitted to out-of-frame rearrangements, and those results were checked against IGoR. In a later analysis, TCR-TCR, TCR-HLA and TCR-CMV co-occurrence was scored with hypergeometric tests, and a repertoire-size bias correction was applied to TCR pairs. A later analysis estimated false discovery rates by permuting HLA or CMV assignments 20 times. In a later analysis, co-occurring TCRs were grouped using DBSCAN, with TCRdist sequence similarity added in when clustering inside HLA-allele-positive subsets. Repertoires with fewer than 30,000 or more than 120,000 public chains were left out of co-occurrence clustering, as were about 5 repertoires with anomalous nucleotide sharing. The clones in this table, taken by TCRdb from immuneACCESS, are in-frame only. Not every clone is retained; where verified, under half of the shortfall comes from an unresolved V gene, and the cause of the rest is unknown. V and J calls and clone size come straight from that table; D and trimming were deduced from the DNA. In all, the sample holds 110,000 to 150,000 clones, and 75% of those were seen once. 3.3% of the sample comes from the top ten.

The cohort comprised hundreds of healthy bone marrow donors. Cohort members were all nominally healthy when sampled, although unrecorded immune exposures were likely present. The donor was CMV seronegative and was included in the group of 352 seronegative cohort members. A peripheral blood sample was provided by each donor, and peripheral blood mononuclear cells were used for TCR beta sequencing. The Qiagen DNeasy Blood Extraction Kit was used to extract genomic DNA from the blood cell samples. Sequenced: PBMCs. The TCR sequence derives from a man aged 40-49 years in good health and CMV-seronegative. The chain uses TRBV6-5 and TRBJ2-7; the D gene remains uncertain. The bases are TGTGCCAGCAGTTACGTGTCGGGTGGTACCTACGAGCAGTACTTC. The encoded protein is CASSYVSGGTYEQYF.